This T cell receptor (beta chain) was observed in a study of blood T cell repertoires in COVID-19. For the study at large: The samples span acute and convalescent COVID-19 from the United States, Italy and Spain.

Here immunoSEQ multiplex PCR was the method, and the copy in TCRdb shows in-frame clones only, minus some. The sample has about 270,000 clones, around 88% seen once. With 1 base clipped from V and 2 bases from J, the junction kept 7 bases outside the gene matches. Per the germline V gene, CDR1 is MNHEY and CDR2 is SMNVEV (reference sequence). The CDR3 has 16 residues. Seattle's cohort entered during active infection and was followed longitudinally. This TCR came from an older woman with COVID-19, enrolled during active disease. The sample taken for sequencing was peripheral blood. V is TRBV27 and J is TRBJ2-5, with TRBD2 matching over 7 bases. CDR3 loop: CASSLYRTGGQETQYF. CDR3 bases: TGTGCCAGCAGTTTATATCGAACGGGGGGACAAGAGACCCAGTACTTC.